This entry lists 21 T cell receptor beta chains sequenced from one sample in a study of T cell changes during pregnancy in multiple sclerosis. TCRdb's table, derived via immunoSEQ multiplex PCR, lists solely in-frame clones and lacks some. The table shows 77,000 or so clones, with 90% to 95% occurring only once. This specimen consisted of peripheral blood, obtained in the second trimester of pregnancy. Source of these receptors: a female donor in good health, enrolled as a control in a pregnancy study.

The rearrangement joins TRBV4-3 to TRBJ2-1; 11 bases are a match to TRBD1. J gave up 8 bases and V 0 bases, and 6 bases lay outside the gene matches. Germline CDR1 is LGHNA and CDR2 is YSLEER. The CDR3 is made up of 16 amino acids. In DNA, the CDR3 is TGCGCCAGCAGCCAAGAAGGACAGGGGGCGCGGTATGAGCAGTTCTTC. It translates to CASSQEGQGARYEQFF.

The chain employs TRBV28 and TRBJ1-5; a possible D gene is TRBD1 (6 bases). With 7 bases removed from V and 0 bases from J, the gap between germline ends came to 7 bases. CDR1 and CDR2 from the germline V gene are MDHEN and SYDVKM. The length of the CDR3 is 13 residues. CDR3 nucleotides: TGTGCCAGCAACAGGGATAGCAATCAGCCCCAGCATTTT. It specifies CASNRDSNQPQHF.

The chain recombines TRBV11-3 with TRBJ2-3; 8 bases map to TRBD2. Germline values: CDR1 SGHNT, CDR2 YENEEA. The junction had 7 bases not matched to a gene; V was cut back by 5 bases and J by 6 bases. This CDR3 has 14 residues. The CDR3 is CASSRGTRGDTQYF. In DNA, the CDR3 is TGTGCCAGCAGCCGGGGGACTAGGGGGGATACGCAGTATTTT.

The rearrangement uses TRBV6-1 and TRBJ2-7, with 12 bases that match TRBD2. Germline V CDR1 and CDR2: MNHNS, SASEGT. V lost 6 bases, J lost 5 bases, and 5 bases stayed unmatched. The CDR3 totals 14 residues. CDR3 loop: CASRRGLAGDEQYF. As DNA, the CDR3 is TGTGCCAGCAGAAGGGGACTAGCGGGTGACGAGCAGTACTTC.

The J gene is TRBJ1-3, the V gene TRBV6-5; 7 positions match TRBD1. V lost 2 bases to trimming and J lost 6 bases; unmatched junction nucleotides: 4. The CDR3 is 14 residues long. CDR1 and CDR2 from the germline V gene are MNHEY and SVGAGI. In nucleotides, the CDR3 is TGTGCCAGCAGTTACCGGGACAGATTAAACACCATATATTTT. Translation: CASSYRDRLNTIYF.

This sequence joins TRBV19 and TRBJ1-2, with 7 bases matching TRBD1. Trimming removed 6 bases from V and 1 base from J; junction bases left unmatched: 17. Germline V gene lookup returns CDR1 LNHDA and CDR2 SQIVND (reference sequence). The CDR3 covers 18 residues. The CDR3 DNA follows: TGTGCCAGTAGACCCAGCGACAGGGCCCATGAGGGTAACTATGGCTACACCTTC. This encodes CASRPSDRAHEGNYGYTF.

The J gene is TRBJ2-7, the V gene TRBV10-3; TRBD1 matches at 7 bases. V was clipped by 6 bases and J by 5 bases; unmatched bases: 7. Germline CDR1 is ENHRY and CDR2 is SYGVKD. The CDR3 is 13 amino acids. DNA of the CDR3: TGTGCCATCAGATACCCTACAGGGGACGAGCAGTACTTC. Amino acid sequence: CAIRYPTGDEQYF.

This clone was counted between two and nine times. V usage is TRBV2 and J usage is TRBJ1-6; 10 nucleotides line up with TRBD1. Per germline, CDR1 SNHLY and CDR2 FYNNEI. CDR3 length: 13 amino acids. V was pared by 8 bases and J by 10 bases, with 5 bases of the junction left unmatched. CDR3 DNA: TGTGCCAGCGGTGGACAGGGGGACTCACCCCTCCACTTT. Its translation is CASGGQGDSPLHF.

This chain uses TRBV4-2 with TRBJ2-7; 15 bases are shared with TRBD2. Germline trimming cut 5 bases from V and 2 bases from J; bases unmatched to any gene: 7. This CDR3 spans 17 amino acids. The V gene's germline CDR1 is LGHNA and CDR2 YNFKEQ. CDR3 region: CASSKGLAGGLTYEQYF. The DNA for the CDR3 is TGTGCCAGCAGCAAGGGACTAGCGGGGGGCCTAACCTACGAGCAGTACTTC.

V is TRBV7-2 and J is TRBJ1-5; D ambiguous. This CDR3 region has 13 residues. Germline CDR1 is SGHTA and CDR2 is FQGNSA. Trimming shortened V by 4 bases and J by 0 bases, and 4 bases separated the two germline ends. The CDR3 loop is CASSSRSNQPQHF. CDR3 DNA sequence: TGTGCCAGCAGCTCTCGTAGCAATCAGCCCCAGCATTTT.

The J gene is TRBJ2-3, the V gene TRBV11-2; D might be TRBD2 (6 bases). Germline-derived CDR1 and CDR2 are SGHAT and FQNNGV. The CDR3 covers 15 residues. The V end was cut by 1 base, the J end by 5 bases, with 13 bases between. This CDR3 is CASSLGAGPGDTQYF. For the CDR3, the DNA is TGTGCCAGCAGCTTAGGGGCGGGGCCTGGAGATACGCAGTATTTT.

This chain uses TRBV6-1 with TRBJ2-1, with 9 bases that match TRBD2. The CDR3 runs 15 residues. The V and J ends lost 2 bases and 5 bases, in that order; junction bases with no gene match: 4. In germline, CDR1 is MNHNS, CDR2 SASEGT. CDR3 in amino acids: CASSEISGGNNEQFF. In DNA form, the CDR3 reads TGTGCCAGCAGTGAAATAAGCGGGGGGAACAATGAGCAGTTCTTC.

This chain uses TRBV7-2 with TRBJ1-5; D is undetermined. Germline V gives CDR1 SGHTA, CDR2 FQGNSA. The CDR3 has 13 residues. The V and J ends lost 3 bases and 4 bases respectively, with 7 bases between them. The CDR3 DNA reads TGTGCCAGCAGCTTCTATAGAAATCAGCCCCAGCATTTT. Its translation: CASSFYRNQPQHF.

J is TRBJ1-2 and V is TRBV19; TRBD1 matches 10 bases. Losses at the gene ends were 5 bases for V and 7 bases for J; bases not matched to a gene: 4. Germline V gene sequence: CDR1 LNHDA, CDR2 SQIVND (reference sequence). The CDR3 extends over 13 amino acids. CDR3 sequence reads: CASSSTGGFGYTF. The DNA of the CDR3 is TGTGCCAGTAGTTCGACAGGGGGCTTTGGCTACACCTTC.

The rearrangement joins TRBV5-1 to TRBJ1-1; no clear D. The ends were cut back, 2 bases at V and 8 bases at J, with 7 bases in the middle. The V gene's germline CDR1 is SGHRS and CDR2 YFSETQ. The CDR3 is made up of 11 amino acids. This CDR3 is CASSFGTEAFF. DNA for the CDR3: TGCGCCAGCAGCTTTGGCACAGAAGCTTTCTTT. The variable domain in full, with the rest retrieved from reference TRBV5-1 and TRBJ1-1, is KAGVTQTPRYLIKTRGQQVTLSCSPISGHRSVSWYQQTPGQGLQFLFEYFSETQRNKGNFPGRFSGRQFSNSRSEMNVSTLELGDSALYLCASSFGTEAFFGQGTRLTVV.

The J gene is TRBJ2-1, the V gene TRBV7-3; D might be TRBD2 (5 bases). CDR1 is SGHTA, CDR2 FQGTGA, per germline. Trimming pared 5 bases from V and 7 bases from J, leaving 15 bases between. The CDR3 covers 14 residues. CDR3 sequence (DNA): TGTGCCAGCAGCCTATTCGGGGAATTGAATGAGCAGTTCTTC. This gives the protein CASSLFGELNEQFF.

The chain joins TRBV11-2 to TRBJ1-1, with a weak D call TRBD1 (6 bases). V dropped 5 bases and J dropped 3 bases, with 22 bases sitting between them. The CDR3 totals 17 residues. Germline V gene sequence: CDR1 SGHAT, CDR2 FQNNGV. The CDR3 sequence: CASSPREDSRVDTEAFF. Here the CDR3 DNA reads TGTGCCAGCAGCCCGAGAGAGGACAGCCGAGTAGACACTGAAGCTTTCTTT.

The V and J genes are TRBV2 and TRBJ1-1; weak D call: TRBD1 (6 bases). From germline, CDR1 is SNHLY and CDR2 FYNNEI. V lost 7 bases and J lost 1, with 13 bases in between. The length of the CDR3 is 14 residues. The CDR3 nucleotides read TGTGCCAGCACAAGGGAAGGGGGGAACACTGAAGCTTTCTTT. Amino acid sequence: CASTREGGNTEAFF.

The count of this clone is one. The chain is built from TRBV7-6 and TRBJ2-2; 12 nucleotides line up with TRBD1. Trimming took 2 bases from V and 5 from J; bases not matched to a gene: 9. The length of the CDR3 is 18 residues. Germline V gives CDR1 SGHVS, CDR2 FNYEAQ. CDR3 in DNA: TGTGCCAGCAGCTTATTAGGGACAGGGGGCGCTTCAACCGGGGAGCTGTTTTTT. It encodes CASSLLGTGGASTGELFF.

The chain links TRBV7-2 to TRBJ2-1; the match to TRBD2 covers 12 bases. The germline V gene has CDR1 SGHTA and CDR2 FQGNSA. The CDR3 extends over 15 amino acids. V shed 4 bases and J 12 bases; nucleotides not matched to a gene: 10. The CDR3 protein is CASSSHRTSGVWQFF. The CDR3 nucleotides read TGTGCCAGCAGCTCGCACAGGACTAGCGGGGTCTGGCAGTTCTTC.

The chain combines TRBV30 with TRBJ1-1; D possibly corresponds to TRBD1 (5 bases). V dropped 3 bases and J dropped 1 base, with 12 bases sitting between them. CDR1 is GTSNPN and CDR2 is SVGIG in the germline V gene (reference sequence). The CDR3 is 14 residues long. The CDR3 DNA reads TGTGCCTGGAGCGCACAGACAGCGAACACTGAAGCTTTCTTT. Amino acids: CAWSAQTANTEAFF.